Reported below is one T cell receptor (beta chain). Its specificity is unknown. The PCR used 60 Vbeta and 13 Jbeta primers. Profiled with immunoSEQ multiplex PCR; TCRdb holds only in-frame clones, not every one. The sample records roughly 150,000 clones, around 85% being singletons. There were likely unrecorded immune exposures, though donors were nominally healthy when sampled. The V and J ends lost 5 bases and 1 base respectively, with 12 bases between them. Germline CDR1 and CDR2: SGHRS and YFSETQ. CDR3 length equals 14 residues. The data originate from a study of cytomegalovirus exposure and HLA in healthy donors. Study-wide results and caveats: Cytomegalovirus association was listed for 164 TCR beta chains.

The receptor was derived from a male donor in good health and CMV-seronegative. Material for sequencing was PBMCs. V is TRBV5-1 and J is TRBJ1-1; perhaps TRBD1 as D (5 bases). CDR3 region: CASSTWGGNTEAFF. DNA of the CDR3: TGCGCCAGCAGTACCTGGGGGGGGAACACTGAAGCTTTCTTT.